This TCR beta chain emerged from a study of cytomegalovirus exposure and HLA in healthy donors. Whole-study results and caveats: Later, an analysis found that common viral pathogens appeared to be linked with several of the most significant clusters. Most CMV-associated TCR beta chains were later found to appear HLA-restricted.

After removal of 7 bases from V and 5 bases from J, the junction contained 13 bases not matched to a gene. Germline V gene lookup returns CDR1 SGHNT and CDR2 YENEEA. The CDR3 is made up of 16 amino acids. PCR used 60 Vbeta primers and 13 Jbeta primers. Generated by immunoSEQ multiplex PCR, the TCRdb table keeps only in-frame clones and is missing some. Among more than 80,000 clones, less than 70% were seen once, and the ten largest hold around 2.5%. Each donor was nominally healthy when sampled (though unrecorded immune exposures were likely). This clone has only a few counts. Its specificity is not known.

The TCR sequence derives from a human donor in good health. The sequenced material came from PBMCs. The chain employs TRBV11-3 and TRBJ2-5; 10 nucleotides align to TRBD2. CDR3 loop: CASTERLAGIYETQYF. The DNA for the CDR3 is TGTGCCAGCACCGAAAGACTAGCGGGTATTTATGAGACCCAGTACTTC. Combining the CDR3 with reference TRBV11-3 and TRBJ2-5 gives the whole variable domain EAGVVQSPRYKIIEKKQPVAFWCNPISGHNTLYWYLQNLGQGPELLIRYENEEAVDDSQLPKDRFSAERLKGVDSTLKIQPAELGDSAVYLCASTERLAGIYETQYFGPGTRLLVL.